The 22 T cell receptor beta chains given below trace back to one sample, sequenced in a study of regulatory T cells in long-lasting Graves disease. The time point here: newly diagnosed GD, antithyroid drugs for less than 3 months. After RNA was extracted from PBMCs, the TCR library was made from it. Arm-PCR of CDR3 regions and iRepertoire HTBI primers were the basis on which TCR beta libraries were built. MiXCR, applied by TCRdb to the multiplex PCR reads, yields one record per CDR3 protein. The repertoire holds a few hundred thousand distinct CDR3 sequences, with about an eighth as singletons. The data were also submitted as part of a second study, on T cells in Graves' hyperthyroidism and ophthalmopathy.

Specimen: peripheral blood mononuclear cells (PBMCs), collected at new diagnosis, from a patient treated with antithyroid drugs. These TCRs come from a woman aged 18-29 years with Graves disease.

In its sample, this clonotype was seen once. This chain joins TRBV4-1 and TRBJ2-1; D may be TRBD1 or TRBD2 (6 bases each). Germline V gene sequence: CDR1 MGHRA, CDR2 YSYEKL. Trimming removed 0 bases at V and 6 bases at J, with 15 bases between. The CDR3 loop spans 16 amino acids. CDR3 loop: CASSQDRGPPGNEQFF. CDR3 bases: TGCGCCAGCAGCCAAGATCGGGGGCCGCCGGGCAATGAGCAGTTCTTC.

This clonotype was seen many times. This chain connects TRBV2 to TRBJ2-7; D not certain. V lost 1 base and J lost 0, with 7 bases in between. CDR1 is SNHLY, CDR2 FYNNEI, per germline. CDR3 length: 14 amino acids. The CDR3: CASSEERDSYEQYV. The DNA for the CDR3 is TGTGCCAGCAGTGAAGAAAGGGACTCCTACGAGCAGTACGTC.

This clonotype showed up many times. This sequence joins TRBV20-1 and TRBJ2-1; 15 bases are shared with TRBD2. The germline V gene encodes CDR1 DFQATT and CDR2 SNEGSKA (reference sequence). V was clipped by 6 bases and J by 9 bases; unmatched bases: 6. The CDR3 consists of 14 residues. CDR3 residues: CSARTSGGASEQFF. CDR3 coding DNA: TGCAGTGCCCGGACTAGCGGGGGGGCCAGTGAGCAGTTCTTC.

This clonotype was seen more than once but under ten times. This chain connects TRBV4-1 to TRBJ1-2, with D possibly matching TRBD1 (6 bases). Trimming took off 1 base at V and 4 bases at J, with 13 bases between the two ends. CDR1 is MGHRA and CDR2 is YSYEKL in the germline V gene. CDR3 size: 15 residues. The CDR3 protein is CASSQGGARFYGYTF. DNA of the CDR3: TGCGCCAGCAGCCAAGGGGGGGCTCGGTTCTATGGCTACACCTTC.

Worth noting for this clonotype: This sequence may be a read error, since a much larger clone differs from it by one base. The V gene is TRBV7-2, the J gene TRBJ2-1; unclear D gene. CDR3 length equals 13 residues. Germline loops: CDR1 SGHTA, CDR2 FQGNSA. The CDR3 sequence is CASSSTPYNEQLF. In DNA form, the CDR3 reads TGTGCCAGCAGCTCGACTCCCTACAATGAGCAGCTCTTC.

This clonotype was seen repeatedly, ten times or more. Here the CDR3 DNA reads TGTGCCAGCAGCCAACGTAGACAGTTCACTGAAGCTTTCTTT. Amino acids: CASSQRRQFTEAFF. The rearrangement joins TRBV3-2 to TRBJ1-1; TRBD1 reflects the table's D call only, with no check against the DNA. TRBV3-2 is classified as a pseudogene. This CDR3 region has 14 residues.

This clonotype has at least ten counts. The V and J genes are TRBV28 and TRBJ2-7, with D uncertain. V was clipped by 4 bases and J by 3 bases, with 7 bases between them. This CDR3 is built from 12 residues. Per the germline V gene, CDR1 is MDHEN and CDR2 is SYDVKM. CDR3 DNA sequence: TGTGCCAGCAGTTCCTCCCTCTACGAGCAGTACTTC. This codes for CASSSSLYEQYF. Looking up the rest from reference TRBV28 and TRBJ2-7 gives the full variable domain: DVKVTQSSRYLVKRTGEKVFLECVQDMDHENMFWYRQDPGLGLRLIYFSYDVKMKEKGDIPEGYSVSREKKERFSLILESASTNQTSMYLCASSSSLYEQYFGPGTRLTVT.

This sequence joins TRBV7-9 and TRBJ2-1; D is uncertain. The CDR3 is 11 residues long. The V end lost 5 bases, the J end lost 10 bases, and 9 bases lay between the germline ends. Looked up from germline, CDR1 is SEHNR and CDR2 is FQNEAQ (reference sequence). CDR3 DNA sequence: TGTGCCAGCAGCCGTTCTTTCGAGCAGTTCTTC. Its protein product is CASSRSFEQFF.

CDR3 DNA sequence: TGCGCCAGCAGCCAGATGGCCGGGGGCGGCTACACCTTC. The encoded protein is CASSQMAGGGYTF. The chain is built from TRBV4-3 and TRBJ1-2, with a tentative D call TRBD1 (6 bases). Germline V gene lookup returns CDR1 LGHNA and CDR2 YSLEER. The CDR3 spans 13 residues. V shed 3 bases and J shed 8 bases, with 13 bases lying between them.

DNA of the CDR3: TGCAGCGTCGGGACAGGGGCGTCCAATGAAAAACTGTTTTTT. It specifies CSVGTGASNEKLFF. The J gene is TRBJ1-4, the V gene TRBV29-1; 10 bases fit TRBD1. This CDR3 comprises 14 residues. Trimming took 6 bases from V and 5 from J; bases not matched to a gene: 6. Per the germline V gene, CDR1 is SQVTM and CDR2 is ANQGSEA.

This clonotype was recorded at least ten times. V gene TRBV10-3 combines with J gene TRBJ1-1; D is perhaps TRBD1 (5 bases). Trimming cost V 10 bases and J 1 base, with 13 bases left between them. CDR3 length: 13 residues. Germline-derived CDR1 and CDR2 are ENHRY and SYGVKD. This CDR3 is CATLGGSNTEAFF. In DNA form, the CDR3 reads TGTGCCACCTTGGGGGGATCGAACACTGAAGCTTTCTTT.

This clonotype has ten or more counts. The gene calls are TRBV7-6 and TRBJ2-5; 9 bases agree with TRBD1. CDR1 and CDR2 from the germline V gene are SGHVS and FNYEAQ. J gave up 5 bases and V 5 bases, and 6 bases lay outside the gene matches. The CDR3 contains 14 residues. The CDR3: CASSGQDRGETQYF. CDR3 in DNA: TGTGCCAGCAGCGGGCAAGACAGGGGGGAGACCCAGTACTTC.

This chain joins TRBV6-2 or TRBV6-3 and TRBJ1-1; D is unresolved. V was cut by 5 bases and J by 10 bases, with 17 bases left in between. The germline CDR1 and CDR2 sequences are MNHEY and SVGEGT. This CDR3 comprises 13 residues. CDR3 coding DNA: TGTGCCAGCAGTACCGGGCCCCAATCAGGAGCTTTCTTT. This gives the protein CASSTGPQSGAFF.

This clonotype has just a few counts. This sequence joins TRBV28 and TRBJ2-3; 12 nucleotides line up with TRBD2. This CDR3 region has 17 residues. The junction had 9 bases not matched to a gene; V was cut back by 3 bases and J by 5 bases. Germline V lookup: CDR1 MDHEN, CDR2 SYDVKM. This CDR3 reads CASSFLPLAGGKDTQYF. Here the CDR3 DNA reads TGTGCCAGCAGTTTCCTCCCTCTAGCGGGAGGGAAAGATACGCAGTATTTT.

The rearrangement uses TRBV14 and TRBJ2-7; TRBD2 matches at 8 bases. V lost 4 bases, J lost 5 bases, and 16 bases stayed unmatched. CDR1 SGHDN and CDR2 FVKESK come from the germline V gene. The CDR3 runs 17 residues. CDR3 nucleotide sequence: TGTGCCAGCAGCCCCTATTTTGACGGGGGGGCCGTGGACGAGCAGTACTTC. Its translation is CASSPYFDGGAVDEQYF.

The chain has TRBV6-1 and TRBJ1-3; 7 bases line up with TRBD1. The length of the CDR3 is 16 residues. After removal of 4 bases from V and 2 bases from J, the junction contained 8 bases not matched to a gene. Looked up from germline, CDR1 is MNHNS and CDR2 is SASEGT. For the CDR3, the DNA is TGTGCCAGCAGTGCTAGACAGGGAACGACTGGAAACACCATATATTTT. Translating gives CASSARQGTTGNTIYF.

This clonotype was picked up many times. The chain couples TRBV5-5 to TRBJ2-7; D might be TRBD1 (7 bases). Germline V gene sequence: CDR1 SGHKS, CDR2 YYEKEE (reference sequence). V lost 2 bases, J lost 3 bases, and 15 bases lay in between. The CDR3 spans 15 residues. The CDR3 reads CASSLGGRGIYEQYV. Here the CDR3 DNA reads TGTGCCAGCAGCTTAGGGGGCCGGGGGATCTACGAGCAGTACGTC.

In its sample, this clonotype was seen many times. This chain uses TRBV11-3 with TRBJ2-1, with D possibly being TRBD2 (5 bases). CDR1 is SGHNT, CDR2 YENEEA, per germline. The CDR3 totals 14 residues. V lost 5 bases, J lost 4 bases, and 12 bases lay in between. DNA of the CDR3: TGTGCCAGCAGCCCCCAGACTAATTACAATGAGCAGTTCTTC. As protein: CASSPQTNYNEQFF.

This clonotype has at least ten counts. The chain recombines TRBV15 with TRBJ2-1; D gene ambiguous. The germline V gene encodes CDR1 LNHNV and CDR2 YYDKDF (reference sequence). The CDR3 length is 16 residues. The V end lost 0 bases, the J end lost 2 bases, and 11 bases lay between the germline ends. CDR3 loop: CATSRDGSIPYNEQFF. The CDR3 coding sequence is TGTGCCACCAGCAGAGATGGATCCATCCCCTACAATGAGCAGTTCTTC.

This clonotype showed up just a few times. The CDR3 DNA follows: TGTGCCAGCAGCTTGACCGATAATCAGCCCCAGCATTTT. It translates to CASSLTDNQPQHF. The chain carries TRBV5-6 and TRBJ1-5; unclear D gene. The germline V and J ends were trimmed by 1 base and 4 bases, with 6 bases remaining between them. Germline assignment: CDR1 SGHDT and CDR2 YYEEEE. There are 13 residues in the CDR3.

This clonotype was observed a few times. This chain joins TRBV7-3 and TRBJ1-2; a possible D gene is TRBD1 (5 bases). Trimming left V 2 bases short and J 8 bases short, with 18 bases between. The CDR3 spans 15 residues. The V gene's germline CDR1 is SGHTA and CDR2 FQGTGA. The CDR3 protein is CASSLLPGLLYGYTF. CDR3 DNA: TGTGCCAGCAGCTTATTACCAGGGCTCTTATACGGCTACACCTTC.

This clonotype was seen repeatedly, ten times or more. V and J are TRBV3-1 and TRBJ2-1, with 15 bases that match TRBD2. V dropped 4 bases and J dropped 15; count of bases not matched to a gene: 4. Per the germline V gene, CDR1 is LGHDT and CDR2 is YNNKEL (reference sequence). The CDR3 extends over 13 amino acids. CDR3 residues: CASSPGLAGGRFF. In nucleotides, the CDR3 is TGTGCCAGCAGCCCCGGACTAGCGGGGGGGCGGTTCTTC.